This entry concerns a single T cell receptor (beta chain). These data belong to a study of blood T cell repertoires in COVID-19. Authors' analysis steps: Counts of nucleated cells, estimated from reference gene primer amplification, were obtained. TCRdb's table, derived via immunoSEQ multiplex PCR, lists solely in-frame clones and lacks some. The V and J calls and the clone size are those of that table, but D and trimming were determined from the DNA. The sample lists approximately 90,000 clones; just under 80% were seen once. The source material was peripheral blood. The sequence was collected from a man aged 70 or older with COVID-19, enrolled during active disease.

CDR3 loop: CASRLSGQMNTEAFF. The DNA of the CDR3 is TGCGCCAGCAGGCTCTCAGGGCAAATGAACACTGAAGCTTTCTTT. The chain uses TRBV4-1 and TRBJ1-1, with D possibly TRBD1 on 5 matching bases. Germline V lookup: CDR1 MGHRA, CDR2 YSYEKL. The CDR3 loop spans 15 amino acids. Trimming cost V 6 bases and J 0 bases, with 14 bases left between them.